This T cell receptor (beta chain) was recovered during a study of T cell responses to AZD1222 COVID-19 vaccine. With respect to this clone: As yet, its antigen is unknown.

Whole-study findings and limits: Clonal diversity may have been underestimated, and the donors were mostly white British, with more females than males. Of the AZD1222 recipients, only 5 or 6 were seropositive at baseline. Spike-specific TCR breadth and depth went up after people got two AZD1222 doses. Reportedly, nearly half the spike-specific TCRs target unmutated variant regions.

V was clipped by 5 bases and J by 6 bases; unmatched bases: 10. CDR1 and CDR2 (germline): MNHEY, SVGAGI. The CDR3 runs to 15 residues. Data came from immunoSEQ multiplex PCR; TCRdb stores just in-frame clones and leaves some out. The sample includes more than 85,000 clones, 80% to 90% seen only once; the top ten take about 8%. Sequencing was performed on peripheral blood, taken on day 0 of AZD1222 vaccination. This receptor was identified in an adult in good health. The rearrangement joins TRBV6-5 to TRBJ2-7; 10 bases agree with TRBD1. CDR3 loop: CASSPGQGESFEQYF. CDR3 coding DNA: TGTGCCAGCAGTCCAGGACAGGGGGAAAGCTTCGAGCAGTACTTC.